The T cell receptor (beta chain) described here comes from a study of human T cells and chemical hapten exposure. Study-level findings and limits: No change in TCRs above 1 in 1000 frequency was produced by DPC sensitization.

This clonotype has a count of ten or more. The antigen is not known. The time point denotes: patch test 3, about 24 weeks after DPC sensitization. Treatment meaning: therapeutic diphenylcyclopropenone sensitization with weekly scalp DPC. TCRdb ran MiXCR on the RACE reads and lists one entry per CDR3 protein. This table holds roughly 89,000 distinct CDR3 sequences, roughly a tenth found once. Germline loops: CDR1 MNHNS, CDR2 SASEGT. V shed 7 bases and J shed 6 bases, with 25 bases lying between them. The CDR3 has 16 amino acids. The TCR comes from a woman aged 25 to 45 with alopecia areata. Some clones in this sample may be carry-over from other donors' samples. Sequences were derived from whole blood, sampled in connection with sensitization to the hapten diphenylcyclopropenone (DPC). V usage is TRBV6-1 and J usage is TRBJ2-7, with D possibly TRBD2 on 6 matching bases. The chain's CDR3 is CASKVSDYGGFTEQYF. CDR3 DNA sequence: TGTGCCAGCAAAGTTTCGGACTATGGAGGCTTTACCGAGCAGTACTTC.